The rows below give T cell receptor beta chains drawn from one sample of a study of graft-versus-host responses after intestinal transplantation. Only in-frame clones appear in the TCRdb table, and some are missing; sequencing was by immunoSEQ multiplex PCR. In the table there are approximately 12,000 clones, 84% of which are singletons. Sequencing used PBMCs, obtained roughly 310 days after intestinal transplant. All receptors come from a human patient who received an intestinal transplant, so some T cells may come from the graft donor. The CDR3 runs from the conserved cysteine through the conserved F or W. D genes are given only for firm matches. Rows may omit the clone size; those that give it use once, few, many or a size class.

>14|few|TRBV27|TRBD1|TRBJ2-7
TGTGCCAGCAGTTTAGGGCAGGGGGACTACGAGCAGTACTTC
CASSLGQGDYEQYF
>15|NA|TRBV6-1|NA|TRBJ2-5
TGTGCCAGCAGTGAAAGTACAGGTGATGGGGAGACCCAGTACTTC
CASSESTGDGETQYF
>16|NA|TRBV28|NA|TRBJ2-7
TGTGCCAGCAGTTTCCGGTTGGACACTATCTCCTACGAGCAGTACTTC
CASSFRLDTISYEQYF
>13|NA|TRBV11-3|NA|TRBJ2-1
TGTGCCAGCAGCGCGCGGGACAGCAATGAGCAGTTCTTC
CASSARDSNEQFF
>16|few|TRBV30|NA|TRBJ1-5
TGTGCCTGGAGTGTGGGGGGGCAGGGTGAGAGTCAGCCCCAGCATTTT
CAWSVGGQGESQPQHF
>15|NA|TRBV30|TRBD2|TRBJ2-7
TGTGCCTGGAGCGTGGCGCGGGGGAACCTCTACGAGCAGTACTTC
CAWSVARGNLYEQYF
>13|NA|TRBV10-3|NA|TRBJ2-1
TGTGCCACCTCAGGTTTTACCTACAATGAGCAGTTCTTC
CATSGFTYNEQFF
>13|NA|TRBV6-5|NA|TRBJ1-3
TGTGCCAGCAGTTACGGACAGGGAAACACCATATATTTT
CASSYGQGNTIYF
>16|NA|TRBV28|NA|TRBJ1-6
TGTGCCAGCAAGGTCCCTCCGAGCTCCTATAATTCACCCCTCCACTTT
CASKVPPSSYNSPLHF
>16|NA|TRBV7-9|NA|TRBJ2-1
TGTGCCAGCAGCTTAGACGTCGGCGGGTCCTACAATGAGCAGTTCTTC
CASSLDVGGSYNEQFF
>14|NA|TRBV19|NA|TRBJ1-2
TGTGCCAGTAGTCCAGATGTTTCGTTTGATGGCTACACCTTC
CASSPDVSFDGYTF
>16|few|TRBV7-2|TRBD1|TRBJ1-3
TGTGCCAGCAGCTCAAACCCCGACAGGGCTGGAAACACCATATATTTT
CASSSNPDRAGNTIYF
>19|NA|TRBV7-8|TRBD2|TRBJ2-1
TGTGCCAGCAGCCCCCGACTAGCGGGAGTTCCGAGCTCCTACAATGAGCAGTTCTTC
CASSPRLAGVPSSYNEQFF
>14|once|TRBV4-1|NA|TRBJ2-7
TGCGCCAGCAGCCAAGTTGGGACACTCTACGAGCAGTACTTC
CASSQVGTLYEQYF
>14|NA|TRBV6-5|NA|TRBJ1-5
TGTGCCAGCACCCGGGGGCAGGCCACTAATGCCCAGCATTTT
CASTRGQATNAQHF
>16|NA|TRBV6-1|NA|TRBJ2-7
TGTGCCAGCAGTGAAGGGTGGACAGCAATCTCCTACGAGCAGTACTTC
CASSEGWTAISYEQYF
>16|NA|TRBV4-2|TRBD2|TRBJ2-7
TGTGCCAGCAGTTTATGGGGCGGGAGCTCCTCCTACGAGCAGTACTTC
CASSLWGGSSSYEQYF
>17|few|TRBV7-3|NA|TRBJ2-1
TGTGCCAGCAGCTTAAAAATCGGAGCGGGTTCCTACAATGAGCAGTTCTTC
CASSLKIGAGSYNEQFF
>14|NA|TRBV6-5|NA|TRBJ2-1
TGTGCCAGCAGTTCCCTCGTGGTTCGGAATGAGCAGTTCTTC
CASSSLVVRNEQFF
>13|NA|TRBV27|NA|TRBJ2-7
TGTGCCAGCAGTCGACAGGTTTCCTACGAGCAGTACTTC
CASSRQVSYEQYF
>16|NA|TRBV7-9|NA|TRBJ2-3
TGTGCCAGCAGCGTCCCCCAGGGGCCATCCACAGATACGCAGTATTTT
CASSVPQGPSTDTQYF
>13|NA|TRBV19|NA|TRBJ2-7
TGTGCCAGTAGTATGACAGACTCCTACGAGCAGTACTTC
CASSMTDSYEQYF
>13|once|TRBV5-1|NA|TRBJ2-1
TGCGCCAGCAGCTTTACAGGGAACAATGAGCAGTTCTTC
CASSFTGNNEQFF
>11|NA|TRBV18|NA|TRBJ2-1
TGTGCCAGCTCACCCCGCTATGAGCAGTTCTTC
CASSPRYEQFF
>13|NA|TRBV6-5|NA|TRBJ2-5
TGTGCCAGCAGGGCATCTTACCAAGAGACCCAGTACTTC
CASRASYQETQYF
>13|NA|TRBV27|NA|TRBJ2-7
TGTGCCAGCAGTTTCCGACTAGACTACGAGCAGTACTTC
CASSFRLDYEQYF
>15|NA|TRBV6-5|NA|TRBJ1-1
TGTGCCAGCCATAGGACCGTAGGGGGGAACACTGAAGCTTTCTTT
CASHRTVGGNTEAFF
>18|NA|TRBV27|TRBD2|TRBJ2-7
TGTGCCAGCAGTATACTATCCCAAGTAAGCGGGACCTCCTACGAGCAGTACTTC
CASSILSQVSGTSYEQYF
>13|NA|TRBV29-1|TRBD1|TRBJ2-5
TGCAGCGTCCTGACAGGGCAGGGAGAGACCCAGTACTTC
CSVLTGQGETQYF
>16|NA|TRBV6-1|TRBD2|TRBJ2-1
TGTGCCAGCAGTGACTGGGCTAGCGGGAGGAGAAATGAGCAGTTCTTC
CASSDWASGRRNEQFF
>16|NA|TRBV15|NA|TRBJ1-5
TGTGCCACCAGCAGAGATGGGGGGCGTAGCAATCAGCCCCAGCATTTT
CATSRDGGRSNQPQHF
>16|once|TRBV15|TRBD1|TRBJ2-3
TGTGCCACCAGCGGAGACCGGGACAGACCCACAGATACGCAGTATTTT
CATSGDRDRPTDTQYF
>15|NA|TRBV19|TRBD1|TRBJ2-1
TGTGCCACCCAGGAATGGACAGGGGCCTACAATGAGCAGTTCTTC
CATQEWTGAYNEQFF
>15|NA|TRBV28|NA|TRBJ2-7
TGTGCCAGCAGTTCCCTGGCTAGCGTCTCCTACGAGCAGTACTTC
CASSSLASVSYEQYF
>17|NA|TRBV2|NA|TRBJ1-4
TGTGCCAGCAGCCGGGAGACAGCCTCATTTTCTAATGAAAAACTGTTTTTT
CASSRETASFSNEKLFF
>12|NA|TRBV6-5|NA|TRBJ2-7
TGTGCCACCAGAATGGGTGGTTACGAGCAGTACTTC
CATRMGGYEQYF
>14|NA|TRBV7-9|NA|TRBJ2-1
TGTGCCAGCAGCCTAGCGTCCCCCTACAATGAGCAGTTCTTC
CASSLASPYNEQFF
>13|NA|TRBV29-1|TRBD2|TRBJ2-5
TGCAGCGTTGGGGGGGGGAACCAAGAGACCCAGTACTTC
CSVGGGNQETQYF
>15|NA|TRBV9|NA|TRBJ1-2
TGTGCCAGCACCAAACCGAGGGGCCAGGTTGGTGGCTACACCTTC
CASTKPRGQVGGYTF
>11|NA|TRBV6-1|NA|TRBJ1-1
TGTGCCAGCAGTGAGACACGGGGGGCTTTCTTT
CASSETRGAFF
>14|NA|TRBV5-4|TRBD2|TRBJ2-5
TGTGCCAGCAGCTTGGGAGGACTAGCGGAGACCCAGTACTTC
CASSLGGLAETQYF
>19|NA|TRBV7-8|NA|TRBJ2-4
TGTGCCAGCAGCTTAGATCCCCTAGCTAGTGTGAGGGGGGAAAACATTCAGTACTTC
CASSLDPLASVRGENIQYF
>15|NA|TRBV11-3|NA|TRBJ2-1
TGTGCCAGCAGCTTAGAACTAGGGGCCTACAATGAGCAGTTCTTC
CASSLELGAYNEQFF
>14|NA|TRBV28|NA|TRBJ1-5
TGTGCCAGCAGTTTACGACCACGCAATCAGCCCCAGCATTTT
CASSLRPRNQPQHF
>15|NA|TRBV6-6|NA|TRBJ1-1
TGTGCCAGCAGTTACTCTGGTACAGCGAACACTGAAGCTTTCTTT
CASSYSGTANTEAFF
>14|NA|TRBV6-1|TRBD2|TRBJ2-7
TGTGCCAGCGGGACTAGCGGTAGCTCCTACGAGCAGTACTTC
CASGTSGSSYEQYF
>15|NA|TRBV5-1|TRBD1|TRBJ1-3
TGCGCCAGCAGCTGGAGACAGGGGGCAGAAGACACCATATATTTT
CASSWRQGAEDTIYF
>16|NA|TRBV14|NA|TRBJ1-3
TGTGCCAGCAGCCCTCCGGTCCTGGCGAGTGGAAACACCATATATTTT
CASSPPVLASGNTIYF
>15|NA|TRBV6-1|TRBD2|TRBJ2-3
TGTGCCAGCAGGAGACTAGCGGGCAGCACAGATACGCAGTATTTT
CASRRLAGSTDTQYF
>20|NA|TRBV9|TRBD2|TRBJ2-4
TGTGCCAGCAGCGTAGGCCCTCGGACTAGCGGGGGTCTAGCCAAAAACATTCAGTACTTC
CASSVGPRTSGGLAKNIQYF
>17|few|TRBV18|TRBD2|TRBJ2-7
TGTGCCAGCTCACCAGGGACTAGCTCCCCCGGGGCTTACGAGCAGTACTTC
CASSPGTSSPGAYEQYF
>18|few|TRBV28|TRBD1|TRBJ2-7
TGTGCCAGCAGTTCCCTACCTGATTCGGACAGGGGAGATTACGAGCAGTACTTC
CASSSLPDSDRGDYEQYF
>16|NA|TRBV6-5|TRBD2|TRBJ2-7
TGTGCCAGCAGTTACTCGAGGGGACTAGGACCCTACGAGCAGTACTTC
CASSYSRGLGPYEQYF